The 25 T cell receptor beta chains presented below share a single source sample, sequenced in a study of control samples from healthy donors and cancer patients (TCRdb year 2020). The method was the immunoSEQ multiplex PCR assay. TCRdb holds this immuneACCESS table with in-frame rearrangements only. Some clones are missing; in checked studies, unresolved V genes explain under half, and the rest has no known cause. In this sample the table shows about 220,000 clones, about 93% of which occur a single time. The ten largest clones take up about 1.6% of the sample. Sequencing was carried out using blood. These receptors all come from a man aged 50 to 59 in good health.

The table lists this clone with a count of one. The V and J genes are TRBV5-1 and TRBJ1-5; D remains ambiguous. This CDR3 has 13 amino acids. Germline V gives CDR1 SGHRS, CDR2 YFSETQ. Trimming took 4 bases from V and 3 from J, leaving 8 bases between them. The CDR3, as DNA: TGCGCCAGCAGCAGAGATATCAATCAGCCCCAGCATTTT. It specifies CASSRDINQPQHF. Full variable domain (outside the CDR3, taken from reference TRBV5-1 and TRBJ1-5): KAGVTQTPRYLIKTRGQQVTLSCSPISGHRSVSWYQQTPGQGLQFLFEYFSETQRNKGNFPGRFSGRQFSNSRSEMNVSTLELGDSALYLCASSRDINQPQHFGDGTRLSIL.

This clone has only one observation. This chain joins TRBV12-3 or TRBV12-4 and TRBJ1-1; D is undetermined. CDR3 length equals 13 residues. The ends were cut back, 3 bases at V and 10 bases at J, with 15 bases in the middle. DNA of the CDR3: TGTGCCAGCAGTTTGGATCTTTTAGACGGAGCTTTCTTT. Its translation is CASSLDLLDGAFF.

The J gene is TRBJ1-2, the V gene TRBV7-8; 7 bases map to TRBD1. The CDR3 totals 14 residues. Germline CDR1 SGHVS, CDR2 FQNEAQ. Trimming removed 5 bases from V and 2 bases from J; junction bases left unmatched: 5. The CDR3 sequence: CASSATGNNYGYTF. CDR3 sequence (DNA): TGTGCCAGCAGCGCGACAGGGAACAACTATGGCTACACCTTC.

The chain combines TRBV28 with TRBJ1-5, with D possibly being TRBD1 (6 bases). Germline-derived CDR1 and CDR2 are MDHEN and SYDVKM. This CDR3 contains 12 residues. V lost 6 bases, J lost 5 bases, and 8 bases lay in between. The DNA for the CDR3 is TGTGCCAGCAGGAAGGGGGATCAGCCCCAGCATTTT. Amino acids: CASRKGDQPQHF.

V and J are TRBV7-3 and TRBJ2-5; no firm D call. The length of the CDR3 is 15 residues. Trimming pared 5 bases from V and 5 bases from J, leaving 18 bases between. Germline CDR1 is SGHTA and CDR2 is FQGTGA. The CDR3 nucleotides read TGTGCCAGCAGCCTCTCTTCTGGTAGCTGGGAGACCCAGTACTTC. Translating gives CASSLSSGSWETQYF.

This sequence joins TRBV28 and TRBJ1-2, with D perhaps TRBD1 (6 bases). Between the trimmed V and J ends, which lost 1 base and 7 bases, there was a span of 13 bases. The CDR3 runs to 14 residues. CDR1 MDHEN and CDR2 SYDVKM come from the germline V gene. CDR3 residues: CASSLSGGVSGYTF. Here the CDR3 DNA reads TGTGCCAGCAGTTTATCGGGGGGCGTTAGTGGCTACACCTTC.

This chain uses TRBV6-2 or TRBV6-3 with TRBJ2-3; no clear D gene. Germline-derived CDR1 and CDR2 are MNHEY and SVGEGT. The CDR3 has 15 residues. V lost 5 bases, J lost 6 bases, and 18 bases lay in between. Written as DNA, the CDR3 is TGTGCCAGCAGTGAGCTCCGGGCCCCAAGGGATACGCAGTATTTT. Translated, it gives CASSELRAPRDTQYF.

The chain is built from TRBV4-3 and TRBJ1-4, with TRBD1 matching 7 bases. This CDR3 comprises 15 residues. Germline values: CDR1 LGHNA, CDR2 YSLEER. J was trimmed by 4 bases and V by 1 base; bases with no gene match: 3. The CDR3 sequence: CASSQGQGVNEKLFF. CDR3 DNA: TGCGCCAGCAGCCAAGGACAGGGAGTTAATGAAAAACTGTTTTTT.

The V and J genes are TRBV5-1 and TRBJ2-2; D is undetermined. The CDR3 has 14 amino acids. V was clipped by 4 bases and J by 6 bases, with 13 bases between them. Germline assignment: CDR1 SGHRS and CDR2 YFSETQ. DNA for the CDR3: TGCGCCAGCAGCCCTTATATCTCCCCCGGGGAGCTGTTTTTT. Residues: CASSPYISPGELFF. Full variable domain (remainder filled in from reference TRBV5-1 and TRBJ2-2): KAGVTQTPRYLIKTRGQQVTLSCSPISGHRSVSWYQQTPGQGLQFLFEYFSETQRNKGNFPGRFSGRQFSNSRSEMNVSTLELGDSALYLCASSPYISPGELFFGEGSRLTVL.

CDR3 residues: CASSPRGTSGGGEQYV. The DNA for the CDR3 is TGTGCCAGTTCTCCTCGCGGGACTAGCGGCGGCGGCGAGCAGTACGTC. The chain employs TRBV19 and TRBJ2-7; TRBD2 aligns across 11 bases. Germline V gene lookup returns CDR1 LNHDA and CDR2 SQIVND (reference sequence). The trim removed 8 bases at V and 6 bases at J, leaving 15 bases unmatched. The CDR3 has 16 amino acids.

V is TRBV3-1 (or the pseudogene TRBV3-2) and J is TRBJ2-7; the D is unclear. CDR3 length: 14 residues. Germline V gives CDR1 LGHDT, CDR2 YNNKEL (reference sequence). V shed 0 bases and J shed 3 bases, with 9 bases lying between them. The CDR3 sequence: CASSQEETHYEQYF. The CDR3 nucleotides are TGTGCCAGCAGCCAAGAAGAAACACACTACGAGCAGTACTTC.

The rearrangement links TRBV19 to TRBJ2-3, with TRBD1 matching 10 bases. The CDR3 is 14 residues long. Germline V gene sequence: CDR1 LNHDA, CDR2 SQIVND (reference sequence). Losses at the gene ends were 5 bases for V and 5 bases for J; bases not matched to a gene: 4. CDR3 DNA sequence: TGTGCCAGTAGTCTAGGGACAGGGGAAGATACGCAGTATTTT. Translation: CASSLGTGEDTQYF.

The rearrangement uses TRBV7-3 and TRBJ1-2, with D perhaps matching TRBD1 (6 bases). The V gene lost 0 bases and the J gene lost 4 bases, with 9 bases spanning the gap. The CDR3 totals 14 residues. The germline CDR1 and CDR2 sequences are SGHTA and FQGTGA. The DNA for the CDR3 is TGTGCCAGCAGCTTAACCGGGACATTCTATGGCTACACCTTC. Protein sequence: CASSLTGTFYGYTF.

This chain uses TRBV7-2 with TRBJ1-5; TRBD1 might be the D (5 bases). V gave up 2 bases and J gave up 0 bases, with 8 bases separating them. Germline CDR1 SGHTA, CDR2 FQGNSA. The length of the CDR3 is 15 residues. The CDR3 spells CASSLFRDSNQPQHF. For the CDR3, the DNA is TGTGCCAGCAGCTTATTCAGGGATAGCAATCAGCCCCAGCATTTT.

This chain uses TRBV28 with TRBJ2-7; possible D gene TRBD2, 6 bases. CDR1 MDHEN and CDR2 SYDVKM come from the germline V gene. The ends were cut back, 5 bases at V and 4 bases at J, with 18 bases in the middle. There are 15 residues in the CDR3. The CDR3 sequence: CASSADWRGFYEQYV. CDR3 nucleotides: TGTGCCAGCAGTGCCGACTGGAGGGGCTTTTACGAGCAGTACGTC.

The chain combines TRBV6-5 with TRBJ1-5; D is uncertain. The CDR3 is made up of 13 amino acids. V lost 5 bases, J lost 6 bases, and 11 bases lay in between. Germline V gives CDR1 MNHEY, CDR2 SVGAGI. CDR3 amino acids: CASSTQVFQPQHF. The CDR3 DNA reads as TGTGCCAGCAGTACTCAGGTTTTTCAGCCCCAGCATTTT.

The rearrangement uses TRBV9 and TRBJ2-1; tentative D call: TRBD2 (7 bases). The CDR3 spans 17 residues. V lost 3 bases to trimming and J lost 8 bases, with 24 bases between them. Looked up from germline, CDR1 is SGDLS and CDR2 is YYNGEE. CDR3 nucleotide sequence: TGTGCCAGCAGCGGGAAGGCCCGGACTAGGGGGTGGGATGAGCAGTTCTTC. It translates to CASSGKARTRGWDEQFF.

CDR3: CASRGSYNSPLHF. The CDR3 DNA follows: TGTGCCAGCAGGGGTTCCTATAATTCACCCCTCCACTTT. V is TRBV6-5 and J is TRBJ1-6; D gene unclear. This CDR3 contains 13 residues. V was clipped by 6 bases and J by 1 base, with 4 bases between them. The germline V gene has CDR1 MNHEY and CDR2 SVGAGI.

The chain couples TRBV18 to TRBJ2-3, with TRBD2 matching 11 bases. The CDR3 length is 16 residues. Trimming at V came to 0 bases and at J to 6 bases, leaving 5 bases not matched to a gene. CDR1 KGHSH and CDR2 LQKENI come from the germline V gene. The CDR3 loop is CASSPPASGGSDTQYF. The CDR3 DNA is TGTGCCAGCTCACCACCGGCTAGCGGGGGGAGCGATACGCAGTATTTT.

The V call is TRBV11-2, the J call TRBJ2-3, with D possibly being TRBD1 or TRBD2 (5 bases each). Trimming left V 3 bases short and J 0 bases short, with 10 bases between. Germline V CDR1 and CDR2: SGHAT, FQNNGV. CDR3 length: 15 residues. The CDR3 sequence is CASSLRGPSTDTQYF. The DNA for the CDR3 is TGTGCCAGCAGCTTGAGGGGACCTAGCACAGATACGCAGTATTTT.

The chain combines TRBV18 with TRBJ2-1; 9 positions agree with TRBD1. The CDR3 has 15 residues. With V trimmed by 2 bases and J by 3 bases, 2 bases remained unmatched. The germline gives CDR1 KGHSH, CDR2 LQKENI. CDR3 coding DNA: TGTGCCAGCTCACCAGGGACAGGGAACTACAATGAGCAGTTCTTC. Its protein product is CASSPGTGNYNEQFF. The complete variable domain, with remaining parts taken from reference TRBV18 and TRBJ2-1, reads NAGVMQNPRHLVRRRGQEARLRCSPMKGHSHVYWYRQLPEEGLKFMVYLQKENIIDESGMPKERFSAEFPKEGPSILRIQQVVRGDSAAYFCASSPGTGNYNEQFFGPGTRLTVL.

The CDR3 DNA reads as TGTGCCAGCAGCTTGGGTGACAGGGGAGGTCAGTTCTTC. Protein: CASSLGDRGGQFF. This chain uses TRBV5-6 with TRBJ2-1; TRBD1 matches 8 bases. This CDR3 has 13 amino acids. V lost 0 bases to trimming and J lost 13 bases; unmatched junction nucleotides: 6. Germline CDR1 SGHDT, CDR2 YYEEEE.

The CDR3 nucleotides read TGTGCCAGCAGTCCACGGACAACGAGCTCCTATAATTCACCCCTCCACTTT. This encodes CASSPRTTSSYNSPLHF. The chain links TRBV6-6 to TRBJ1-6; D possibly corresponds to TRBD1 (5 bases). V dropped 5 bases and J dropped 0 bases, with 14 bases sitting between them. From germline, CDR1 is MNHNY and CDR2 SVGAGI (reference sequence). The CDR3 spans 17 residues.

The chain couples TRBV30 to TRBJ2-7, with TRBD1 as a possible D gene (5 bases). Between the trimmed V and J ends, which lost 4 bases and 7 bases, there was a span of 11 bases. Per the germline V gene, CDR1 is GTSNPN and CDR2 is SVGIG (reference sequence). The CDR3 length is 11 residues. CDR3 sequence: CAWKTANEQYF. DNA of the CDR3: TGTGCCTGGAAGACAGCAAATGAGCAGTACTTC. Variable domain in full (rest from reference TRBV30 and TRBJ2-7): SQTIHQWPATLVQPVGSPLSLECTVEGTSNPNLYWYRQAAGRGLQLLFYSVGIGQISSEVPQNLSASRPQDRQFILSSKKLLLSDSGFYLCAWKTANEQYFGPGTRLTVT.

CDR3 sequence: CASSRAVGPNNEQFF. CDR3 DNA: TGTGCCAGCAGCAGAGCCGTTGGTCCTAACAATGAGCAGTTCTTC. The chain carries TRBV6-5 and TRBJ2-1, with unresolved D. Germline CDR1 and CDR2: MNHEY and SVGAGI. This CDR3 is 15 amino acids long. Trimming removed 6 bases from V and 5 bases from J, with 17 bases in between.